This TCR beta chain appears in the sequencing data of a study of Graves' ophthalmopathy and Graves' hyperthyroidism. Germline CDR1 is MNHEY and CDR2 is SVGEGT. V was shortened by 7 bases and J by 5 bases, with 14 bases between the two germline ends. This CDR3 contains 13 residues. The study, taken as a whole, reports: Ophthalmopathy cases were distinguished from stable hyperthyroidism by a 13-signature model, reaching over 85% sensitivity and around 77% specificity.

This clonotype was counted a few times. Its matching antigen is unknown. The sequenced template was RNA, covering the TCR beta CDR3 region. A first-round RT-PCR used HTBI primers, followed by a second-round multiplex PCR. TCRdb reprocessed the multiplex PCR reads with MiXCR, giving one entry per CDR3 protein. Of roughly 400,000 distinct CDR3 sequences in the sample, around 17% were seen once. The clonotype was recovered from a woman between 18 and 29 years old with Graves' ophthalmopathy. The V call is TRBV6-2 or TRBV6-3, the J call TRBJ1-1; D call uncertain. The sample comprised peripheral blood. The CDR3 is CASTIEPLTEAFF. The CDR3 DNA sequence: TGTGCCAGCACCATTGAACCTCTGACTGAAGCTTTCTTT.